The 10 T cell receptor beta chains below all came from one sample that was sequenced in a study of cytomegalovirus exposure and HLA in healthy donors. TCRdb's table, derived via immunoSEQ multiplex PCR, lists solely in-frame clones and lacks some. The sample carries roughly 240,000 clones, 85% to 90% recorded once. Sequenced: PBMCs. All receptors come from a young man in good health and CMV-seronegative.

As DNA, the CDR3 is TGCGCCAGCAGCATAACGGGACAGGACAATGAGCAGTTCTTC. Residues: CASSITGQDNEQFF. This rearrangement joins TRBV5-1 to TRBJ2-1, with TRBD1 matching over 8 bases. CDR3 size: 14 residues. Germline values: CDR1 SGHRS, CDR2 YFSETQ. The V segment lost 4 bases and the J segment 5 bases; nucleotides outside the gene matches: 5.

This sequence joins TRBV10-2 and TRBJ1-2, with D uncertain. V was clipped by 1 base and J by 5 bases, with 14 bases between them. CDR3 length: 15 amino acids. The germline V gene encodes CDR1 WSHSY and CDR2 SAAADI. This CDR3 is CASSEWGAGGYGYTF. For the CDR3, the DNA is TGCGCCAGCAGTGAGTGGGGTGCCGGAGGTTATGGCTACACCTTC.

This clone was counted once. The chain joins TRBV27 to TRBJ1-4; D is possibly TRBD1 (5 bases). CDR3 length equals 13 residues. The V end lost 6 bases, the J end lost 8 bases, and 13 bases lay between the germline ends. Germline V lookup: CDR1 MNHEY, CDR2 SMNVEV (reference sequence). The CDR3, as DNA: TGTGCCAGCAGAAGACAGATCGGGGAAAAACTGTTTTTT. This encodes CASRRQIGEKLFF.

The chain joins TRBV19 to TRBJ1-2; TRBD1 aligns across 8 bases. The germline V gene encodes CDR1 LNHDA and CDR2 SQIVND (reference sequence). The CDR3 totals 14 residues. J lost 7 bases, V lost 6 bases, and 10 bases had no gene match. CDR3: CASSHPQGASGYTF. The CDR3 DNA reads as TGTGCCAGTAGCCATCCTCAGGGGGCGTCTGGCTACACCTTC. Using reference TRBV19 and TRBJ1-2 for the parts outside the CDR3, the full variable domain is DGGITQSPKYLFRKEGQNVTLSCEQNLNHDAMYWYRQDPGQGLRLIYYSQIVNDFQKGDIAEGYSVSREKKESFPLTVTSAQKNPTAFYLCASSHPQGASGYTFGSGTRLTVV.

The chain joins TRBV10-1 to TRBJ1-6; TRBD1 is a possible D gene (6 bases). The CDR3 has 13 residues. The germline V gene encodes CDR1 WNHNN and CDR2 SYGVQD (reference sequence). V lost 11 bases and J lost 5, with 13 bases in between. Here the CDR3 reads CASWRTDNSPLHF. For the CDR3, the DNA is TGCGCCTCATGGCGGACAGATAATTCACCCCTCCACTTT.

This rearrangement joins TRBV6-5 to TRBJ2-3; D is unresolved. V dropped 4 bases and J dropped 9 bases, with 8 bases sitting between them. Germline V lookup: CDR1 MNHEY, CDR2 SVGAGI. The CDR3 loop spans 11 amino acids. The CDR3, as DNA: TGTGCCAGCAGTTTTGCGTCGACGCAGTATTTT. Translation: CASSFASTQYF.

V usage is TRBV4-3 and J usage is TRBJ1-1; D is ambiguous. Trimming removed 1 base at V and 0 bases at J, with 12 bases between. The CDR3 length is 16 residues. The germline CDR1 and CDR2 sequences are LGHNA and YSLEER. CDR3 sequence (DNA): TGCGCCAGCAGCCAAGGGTACTCCTTGATGAACACTGAAGCTTTCTTT. Residues: CASSQGYSLMNTEAFF.

The count of this clone is one. V usage is TRBV11-3 and J usage is TRBJ2-7; 8 bases are a match to TRBD2. The ends lost 2 bases at V and 6 bases at J; junction bases unmatched: 0. CDR1 is SGHNT, CDR2 YENEEA, per germline. The CDR3 consists of 12 residues. CDR3 DNA sequence: TGTGCCAGCAGCTTACGGGAGGGCGAGCAGTACTTC. It codes for CASSLREGEQYF.

The chain employs TRBV7-9 and TRBJ2-3, with no clear D. The CDR3 is 15 residues long. V was shortened by 7 bases and J by 4 bases, with 18 bases between the two germline ends. Germline V gene sequence: CDR1 SEHNR, CDR2 FQNEAQ (reference sequence). CDR3: CASTPVSYGADTQYF. In DNA, the CDR3 is TGTGCCAGCACTCCCGTCTCATACGGAGCAGATACGCAGTATTTT.

The V call is TRBV6-5, the J call TRBJ2-3, with TRBD2 matching 7 bases. J lost 13 bases, V lost 9 bases, and 10 bases had no gene match. The CDR3 extends over 11 amino acids. In germline, CDR1 is MNHEY, CDR2 SVGAGI. In DNA, the CDR3 is TGTGCCAGTGTGGGCGGGAGCAGGGAGTATTTT. Protein: CASVGGSREYF.